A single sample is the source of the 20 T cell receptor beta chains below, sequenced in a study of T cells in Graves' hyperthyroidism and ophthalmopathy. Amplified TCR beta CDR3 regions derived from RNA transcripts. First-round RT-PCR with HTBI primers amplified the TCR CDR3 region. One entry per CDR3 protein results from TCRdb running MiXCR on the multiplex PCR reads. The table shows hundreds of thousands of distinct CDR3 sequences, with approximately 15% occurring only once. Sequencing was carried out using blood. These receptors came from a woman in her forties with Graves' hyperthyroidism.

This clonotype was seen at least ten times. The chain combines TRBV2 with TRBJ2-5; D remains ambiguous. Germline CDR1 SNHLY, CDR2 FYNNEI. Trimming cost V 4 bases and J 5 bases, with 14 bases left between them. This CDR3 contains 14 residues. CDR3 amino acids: CASSVGATAETQYF. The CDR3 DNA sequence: TGTGCCAGCAGTGTTGGAGCGACGGCCGAGACCCAGTACTTC.

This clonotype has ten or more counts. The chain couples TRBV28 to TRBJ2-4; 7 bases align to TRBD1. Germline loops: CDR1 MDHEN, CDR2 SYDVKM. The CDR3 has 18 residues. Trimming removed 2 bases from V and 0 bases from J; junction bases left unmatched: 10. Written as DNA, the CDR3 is TGTGCCAGCAGTTTAAGGACAGGAAAAGGACTAGCCAAAAACATTCAGTACTTC. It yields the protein CASSLRTGKGLAKNIQYF.

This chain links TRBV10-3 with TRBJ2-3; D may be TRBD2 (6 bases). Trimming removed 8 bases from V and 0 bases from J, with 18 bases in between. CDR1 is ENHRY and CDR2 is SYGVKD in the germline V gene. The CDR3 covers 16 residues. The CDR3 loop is CAIRTTGEGSTDTQYF. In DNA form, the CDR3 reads TGTGCCATCCGTACAACGGGAGAGGGGAGCACAGATACGCAGTATTTT.

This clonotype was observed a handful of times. The CDR3 sequence: CASSIQAQETQYF. CDR3 DNA sequence: TGTGCCAGTAGTATCCAGGCCCAAGAGACCCAGTACTTC. This chain connects TRBV19 to TRBJ2-5, with no clear D. Germline CDR1 and CDR2: LNHDA and SQIVND (reference sequence). The CDR3 sequence is 13 residues long. Trimming left V 3 bases short and J 1 base short, with 6 bases between. Together with reference TRBV19 and TRBJ2-5, the CDR3 gives the full variable domain: DGGITQSPKYLFRKEGQNVTLSCEQNLNHDAMYWYRQDPGQGLRLIYYSQIVNDFQKGDIAEGYSVSREKKESFPLTVTSAQKNPTAFYLCASSIQAQETQYFGPGTRLLVL.

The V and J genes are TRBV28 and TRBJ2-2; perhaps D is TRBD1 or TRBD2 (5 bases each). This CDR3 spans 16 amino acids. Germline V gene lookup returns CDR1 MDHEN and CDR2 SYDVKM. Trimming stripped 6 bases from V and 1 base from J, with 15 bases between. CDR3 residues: CASRPYGTENTGELFF. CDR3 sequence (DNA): TGTGCCAGCAGACCCTACGGGACGGAGAACACCGGGGAGCTGTTTTTT.

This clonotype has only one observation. The CDR3 coding sequence is TGTGCCACCAGTGATCCGGGACTAGCGGGAGCAGATACGCAGTATTTT. Encoded protein: CATSDPGLAGADTQYF. The genes are TRBV24-1 and TRBJ2-3; TRBD2 agrees at 14 bases. V was pared by 3 bases and J by 4 bases, with 2 bases of the junction left unmatched. Germline CDR1 reads KGHDR; CDR2 reads SFDVKD. This CDR3 has 16 amino acids.

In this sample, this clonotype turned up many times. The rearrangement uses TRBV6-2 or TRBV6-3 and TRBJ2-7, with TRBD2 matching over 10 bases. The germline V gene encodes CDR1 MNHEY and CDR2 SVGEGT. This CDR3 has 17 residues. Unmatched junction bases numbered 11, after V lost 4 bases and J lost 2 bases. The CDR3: CASSSGLANERTYEQYF. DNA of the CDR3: TGTGCCAGCAGTTCGGGACTAGCGAACGAGAGGACCTACGAGCAGTACTTC.

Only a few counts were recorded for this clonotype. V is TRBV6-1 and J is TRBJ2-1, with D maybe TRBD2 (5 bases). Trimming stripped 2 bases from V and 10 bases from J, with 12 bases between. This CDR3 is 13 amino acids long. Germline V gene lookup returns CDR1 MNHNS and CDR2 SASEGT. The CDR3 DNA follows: TGTGCCAGCAGTGAACGAAGCGGTGGGGAGCAGTTCTTC. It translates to CASSERSGGEQFF.

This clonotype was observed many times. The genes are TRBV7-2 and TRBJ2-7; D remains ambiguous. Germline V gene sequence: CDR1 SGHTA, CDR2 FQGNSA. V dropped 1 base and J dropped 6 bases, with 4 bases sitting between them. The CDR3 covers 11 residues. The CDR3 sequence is CASSLVSEQYF. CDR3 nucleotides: TGTGCCAGCAGCTTAGTATCCGAGCAGTACTTC.

CDR3 amino acids: CASSHRASTNEKLFF. CDR3 sequence (DNA): TGTGCCAGCAGCCACAGGGCCTCAACTAATGAAAAACTGTTTTTT. The J gene is TRBJ1-4, the V gene TRBV14; TRBD1 might be the D (5 bases). The germline CDR1 and CDR2 sequences are SGHDN and FVKESK. V was cut by 3 bases and J by 0 bases, with 8 bases left in between. The CDR3 contains 15 residues.

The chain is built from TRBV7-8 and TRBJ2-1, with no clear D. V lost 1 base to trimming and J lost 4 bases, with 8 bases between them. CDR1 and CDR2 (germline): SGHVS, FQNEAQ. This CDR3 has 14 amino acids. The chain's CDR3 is CASSLVDYYNEQFF. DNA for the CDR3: TGTGCCAGCAGCTTAGTCGATTATTACAATGAGCAGTTCTTC. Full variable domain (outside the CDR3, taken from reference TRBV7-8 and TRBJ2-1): GAGVSQSPRYKVAKRGQDVALRCDPISGHVSLFWYQQALGQGPEFLTYFQNEAQLDKSGLPSDRFFAERPEGSVSTLKIQRTQQEDSAVYLCASSLVDYYNEQFFGPGTRLTVL.

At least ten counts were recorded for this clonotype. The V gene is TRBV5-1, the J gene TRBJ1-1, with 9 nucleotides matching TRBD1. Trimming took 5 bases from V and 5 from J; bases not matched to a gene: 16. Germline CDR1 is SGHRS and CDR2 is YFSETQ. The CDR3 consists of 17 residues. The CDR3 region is CASSLTGGHTPGTEAFF. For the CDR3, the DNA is TGCGCCAGCAGTCTTACAGGGGGCCATACCCCAGGGACTGAAGCTTTCTTT. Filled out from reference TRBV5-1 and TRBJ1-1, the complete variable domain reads KAGVTQTPRYLIKTRGQQVTLSCSPISGHRSVSWYQQTPGQGLQFLFEYFSETQRNKGNFPGRFSGRQFSNSRSEMNVSTLELGDSALYLCASSLTGGHTPGTEAFFGQGTRLTVV.

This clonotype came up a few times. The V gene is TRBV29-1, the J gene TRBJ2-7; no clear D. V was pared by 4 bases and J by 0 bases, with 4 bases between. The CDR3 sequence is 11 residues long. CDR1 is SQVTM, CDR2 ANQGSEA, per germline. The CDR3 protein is CSVVASYEQYF. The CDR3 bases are TGCAGCGTTGTTGCCTCCTACGAGCAGTACTTC.

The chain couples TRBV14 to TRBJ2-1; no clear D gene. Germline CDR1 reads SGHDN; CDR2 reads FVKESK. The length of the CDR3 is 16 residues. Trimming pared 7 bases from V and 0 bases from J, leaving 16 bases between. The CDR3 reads CASIQVSGSSYNEQFF. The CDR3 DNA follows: TGTGCCAGCATCCAGGTGTCAGGCAGCTCCTACAATGAGCAGTTCTTC.

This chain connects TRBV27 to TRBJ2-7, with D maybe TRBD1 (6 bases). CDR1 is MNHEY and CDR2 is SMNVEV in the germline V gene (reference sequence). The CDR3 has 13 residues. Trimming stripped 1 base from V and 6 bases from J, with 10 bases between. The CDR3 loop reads CASSLYRDTEQYF. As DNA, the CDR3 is TGTGCCAGCAGTTTATACCGGGACACCGAGCAGTACTTC.

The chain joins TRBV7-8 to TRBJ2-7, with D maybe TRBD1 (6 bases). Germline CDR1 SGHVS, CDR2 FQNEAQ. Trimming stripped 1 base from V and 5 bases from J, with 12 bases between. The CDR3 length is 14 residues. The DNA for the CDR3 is TGTGCCAGCAGCTTAGTCGCAGGGGTGGACGAGCAGTACTTC. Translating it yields CASSLVAGVDEQYF. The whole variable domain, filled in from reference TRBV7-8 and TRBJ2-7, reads GAGVSQSPRYKVAKRGQDVALRCDPISGHVSLFWYQQALGQGPEFLTYFQNEAQLDKSGLPSDRFFAERPEGSVSTLKIQRTQQEDSAVYLCASSLVAGVDEQYFGPGTRLTVT.

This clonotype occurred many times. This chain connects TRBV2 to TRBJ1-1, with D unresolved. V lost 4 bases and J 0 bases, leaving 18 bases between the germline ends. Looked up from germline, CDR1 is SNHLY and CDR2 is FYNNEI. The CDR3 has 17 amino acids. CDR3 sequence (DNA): TGTGCCAGCAGTGTCTTGCTCGGCGGGAACATGAACACTGAAGCTTTCTTT. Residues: CASSVLLGGNMNTEAFF.

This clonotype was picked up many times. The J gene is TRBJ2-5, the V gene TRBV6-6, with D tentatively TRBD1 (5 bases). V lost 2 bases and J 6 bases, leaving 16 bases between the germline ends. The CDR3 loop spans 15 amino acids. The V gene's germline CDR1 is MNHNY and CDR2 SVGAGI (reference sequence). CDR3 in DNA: TGTGCCAGCAGTTACAATTCAGGGATTGAGAAGACCCAGTACTTC. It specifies CASSYNSGIEKTQYF.

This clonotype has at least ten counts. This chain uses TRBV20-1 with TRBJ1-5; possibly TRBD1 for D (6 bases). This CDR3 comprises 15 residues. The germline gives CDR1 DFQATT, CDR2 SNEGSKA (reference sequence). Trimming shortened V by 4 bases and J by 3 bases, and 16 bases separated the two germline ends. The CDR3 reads CSAKRVDSNNQPQHF. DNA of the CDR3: TGCAGTGCTAAGAGGGTGGACAGTAACAATCAGCCCCAGCATTTT.

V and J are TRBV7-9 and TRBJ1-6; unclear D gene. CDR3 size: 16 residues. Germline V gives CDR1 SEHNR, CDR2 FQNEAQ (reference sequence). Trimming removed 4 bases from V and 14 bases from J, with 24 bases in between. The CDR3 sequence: CASSSRKGSAGRTLHF. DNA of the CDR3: TGTGCCAGCAGCTCTCGCAAAGGGTCGGCCGGCCGGACCCTCCACTTT. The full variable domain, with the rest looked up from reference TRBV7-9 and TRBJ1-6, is DTGVSQNPRHKITKRGQNVTFRCDPISEHNRLYWYRQTLGQGPEFLTYFQNEAQLEKSRLLSDRFSAERPKGSFSTLEIQRTEQGDSAMYLCASSSRKGSAGRTLHFGNGTRLTVT.